The T cell receptor beta chain described here comes from a study of OX40 agonist ivuxolimab in advanced cancers. About the study: Patients treated during dose escalation were battling hepatocellular carcinoma, melanoma, renal cell or head and neck cancer.

Blood draws occurred at baseline, cycle 4 day 1, and cycle 7 day 1. Method: immunoSEQ multiplex PCR; TCRdb's copy keeps in-frame clones and lacks some. The sample carries about 57,000 clones, around 81% recorded once. Trimming stripped 5 bases from V and 6 bases from J, with 13 bases between. CDR1 and CDR2 (germline): SNHLY, FYNNEI. The CDR3 spans 13 residues. The receptor was derived from an adult with an advanced solid tumor such as melanoma, head and neck, liver or kidney cancer. The chain uses TRBV2 and TRBJ1-1; D not resolved. The sample consisted of CD4+ or CD8+ T cells sorted from blood, taken in a trial of the OX40 agonist ivuxolimab. In DNA form, the CDR3 reads TGTGCCAGCAGTAGAGAAAACACCGCTGAAGCTTTCTTT. Its translation is CASSRENTAEAFF. Based on the CDR3 plus reference TRBV2 and TRBJ1-1, the full variable domain is EPEVTQTPSHQVTQMGQEVILRCVPISNHLYFYWYRQILGQKVEFLVSFYNNEISEKSEIFDDQFSVERPDGSNFTLKIRSTKLEDSAMYFCASSRENTAEAFFGQGTRLTVV.